This TCR beta chain appears in the sequencing data of a study of blood T cell repertoires in COVID-19. Clones were read by immunoSEQ multiplex PCR, and TCRdb kept only the in-frame ones, dropping some. The repertoire has approximately 250,000 clones, approximately 90% of them found once; the top ten carry about 2.2%. V was shortened by 5 bases and J by 3 bases, with 14 bases between the two germline ends. This CDR3 comprises 14 residues. CDR1 and CDR2 (germline): SGHAT, FQNNGV. The TCR was taken from a man under 40 who had recovered from COVID-19. The chain carries TRBV11-2 and TRBJ2-7; D might be TRBD2 (5 bases). The sequenced sample consisted of peripheral blood. For the CDR3, the DNA is TGTGCCAGCAGCCGAACGGACTTGGGCTACGAGCAGTACTTC. It translates to CASSRTDLGYEQYF.